This T cell receptor (beta chain) was profiled in a study of blood T cell repertoires in COVID-19. Per the germline V gene, CDR1 is MNHEY and CDR2 is SVGEGT. Between the trimmed V and J ends, which lost 2 bases and 5 bases, there was a span of 15 bases. This CDR3 comprises 16 residues. In the source study's methods: Scientists estimated how many nucleated cells there were by amplifying reference gene primers. Sequencing used immunoSEQ multiplex PCR; TCRdb keeps in-frame clones, though not all of them. From that table come the V and J calls and clone size; the DNA was used to work out D and trimming. The sample carries 650,000 to 800,000 clones, just under 90% recorded once.

This chain uses TRBV6-2 or TRBV6-3 with TRBJ1-4, with D unclear. Sequenced input: peripheral blood. This receptor was taken from a woman aged 18-35 years with acute or convalescent COVID-19. The CDR3 nucleotides are TGTGCCAGCAGTTACGGCCCAGCCGAGAGGAATGAAAAACTGTTTTTT. Residues: CASSYGPAERNEKLFF.